Listed here are 9 T cell receptor beta chains from one sample, sequenced in a study of radiation and T cells in renal cell carcinoma (dated by TCRdb to 2018 to 2021). The meaning of the sample's time point label: blood 2 weeks post-SBRT. This specimen's treatment or condition label, per the study, means: 15 Gy SBRT to primary tumor, nephrectomy 4 weeks later. Library method: the immunoSEQ multiplex PCR assay. Not all clones reach the TCRdb copy of this immuneACCESS table, which keeps in-frame sequences only. Checked studies attribute under half of the gap to unresolved V genes and leave the rest unexplained. Recorded for this sample are 120,000 or so clones; about 81% of them occurred a single time. Together, the top ten hold approximately 2% of the sample. This material consisted of blood, taken from a patient whose treatment included radiotherapy and nephrectomy. The receptor set was obtained from a woman aged 55 to 70 with renal cell carcinoma.

This rearrangement joins TRBV29-1 to TRBJ2-1; D call uncertain. V was cut by 7 bases and J by 13 bases, with 17 bases left in between. The CDR3 totals 11 residues. Germline values: CDR1 SQVTM, CDR2 ANQGSEA. The CDR3 DNA follows: TGCAGCGCCACTCGGGCCCGTGAACAGTTCTTC. Translation gives CSATRAREQFF.

The chain couples TRBV6-6 to TRBJ2-2; tentatively, D is TRBD1 or TRBD2 (6 bases each). Germline V gene data show CDR1 as MNHNY and CDR2 as SVGAGI (reference sequence). This CDR3 has 14 residues. Deletions cut 0 bases from V and 6 bases from J, with 8 bases between. DNA of the CDR3: TGTGCCAGCAGTTACTCCCGGGGGCCCGGGGAGCTGTTTTTT. The encoded protein is CASSYSRGPGELFF.

The J gene is TRBJ2-5, the V gene TRBV7-3; D perhaps matches TRBD1 (5 bases). In germline, CDR1 is SGHTA, CDR2 FQGTGA. The CDR3 contains 15 residues. Trimming shortened V by 5 bases and J by 2 bases, and 15 bases separated the two germline ends. The DNA of the CDR3 is TGTGCCAGCAGCCCAGGGCCAGATGTACAAGAGACCCAGTACTTC. It codes for CASSPGPDVQETQYF.

The chain links TRBV6-6 to TRBJ1-5; a weak D match, TRBD1 (6 bases). Germline assignment: CDR1 MNHNY and CDR2 SVGAGI (reference sequence). This CDR3 has 14 residues. Trimming took 6 bases from V and 1 from J, leaving 10 bases between them. CDR3 in DNA: TGTGCCAGCAGGGAACAGGGAAGCAATCAGCCCCAGCATTTT. Translating it yields CASREQGSNQPQHF.

J is TRBJ2-7 and V is TRBV7-2; D possibly corresponds to TRBD1 (6 bases). The germline CDR1 and CDR2 sequences are SGHTA and FQGNSA. Trimming took off 5 bases at V and 4 bases at J, with 15 bases between the two ends. This CDR3 region has 14 residues. The CDR3: CASSPDRYFYEQYF. CDR3 coding DNA: TGTGCCAGCAGCCCTGACAGGTACTTTTACGAGCAGTACTTC.

V usage is TRBV6-5 and J usage is TRBJ2-1; perhaps TRBD2 as D (6 bases). CDR1 and CDR2 from the germline V gene are MNHEY and SVGAGI. V was shortened by 5 bases and J by 6 bases, with 8 bases between the two germline ends. The CDR3 sequence is 12 residues long. The CDR3 here is CASSTGGNEQFF. The CDR3 nucleotides read TGTGCCAGCAGTACCGGGGGCAATGAGCAGTTCTTC.

The V and J genes are TRBV6-1 and TRBJ2-7, with 10 bases lining up with TRBD1. After removal of 6 bases from V and 5 bases from J, the junction contained 7 bases not matched to a gene. Germline V CDR1 and CDR2: MNHNS, SASEGT. This CDR3 is built from 14 residues. CDR3 region: CASRKGTGVHEQYF. CDR3 sequence (DNA): TGTGCCAGCAGGAAGGGGACAGGGGTCCACGAGCAGTACTTC.

This chain joins TRBV14 and TRBJ2-7, with unresolved D. The CDR3 consists of 11 residues. Per the germline V gene, CDR1 is SGHDN and CDR2 is FVKESK. Trimming stripped 2 bases from V and 6 bases from J, with 5 bases between. For the CDR3, the DNA is TGTGCCAGCAGCCAAAGGATCGAGCAGTACTTC. Its translation: CASSQRIEQYF.

This clone was seen once. The chain is built from TRBV7-2 and TRBJ2-6, with D perhaps TRBD2 (5 bases). The CDR3 sequence is 17 residues long. CDR1 and CDR2 (germline): SGHTA, FQGNSA. Trimming cost V 5 bases and J 2 bases, with 16 bases left between them. The CDR3 DNA is TGTGCCAGCAGCCCCGCCCTTGTCGGGACTGGGGCCAACGTCCTGACTTTC. Translated: CASSPALVGTGANVLTF.